Here is one T cell receptor beta chain with its context. This entry belongs to a study of control samples from healthy donors and cancer patients. Using immunoSEQ multiplex PCR, the repertoire was profiled, and TCRdb retains in-frame clones only, with some absent. The sample includes 63,000 or so clones, roughly 84% seen only once; the top ten take 25% to 35%. The specimen was blood. This receptor was identified in a middle-aged man in good health.

For the CDR3, the DNA is TGTGCCAGTAGTATATACCCCAGCGGGGGCAATCAGCCCCAGCATTTT. Its translation: CASSIYPSGGNQPQHF. The rearrangement joins TRBV19 to TRBJ1-5, with D uncertain. Trimming removed 2 bases at V and 2 bases at J, with 13 bases between. The germline gives CDR1 LNHDA, CDR2 SQIVND (reference sequence). The CDR3 extends over 16 amino acids.